This T cell receptor (beta chain) was captured by sequencing in a study of shared clonotypes between healthy human individuals. Sorted subsets were amplified in replicate PCRs using 200 ng DNA, tens of thousands of T cell genomes. Original methodology: Filtering differed, since immunoSEQ gave only junction sequences and no quality scores. Sequencing was performed with immunoSEQ multiplex PCR; in TCRdb, only in-frame clones are kept and a portion is missing. V, J and clone size are taken as reported in that table, and D and trimming were inferred from the DNA itself. The profile shows about 360,000 clones, 70% to 75% of them singletons. The CDR3 covers 16 residues. J gave up 9 bases and V 3 bases, and 11 bases lay outside the gene matches. Germline V gives CDR1 LNHDA, CDR2 SQIVND (reference sequence). Overall study findings and caveats: Richness estimates generally favored naive over memory subsets.

This clone appeared a few times. The antigen is unknown. The V gene is TRBV19, the J gene TRBJ2-1; 10 bases agree with TRBD2. Sequenced material: memory CD4+ T cells sorted from blood. Subset described: CD45RA-negative fraction. This clonotype was sampled from a man aged 25-45 years in good health. As DNA, the CDR3 is TGTGCCAGTAGTATGGGGCTAGCGGGAGCGTTTGTTGAGCAGTTCTTC. Translated, it gives CASSMGLAGAFVEQFF.